This is a list of T cell receptor beta chains from one sample in a study of cytomegalovirus exposure and HLA in healthy donors. The repertoire was sequenced with immunoSEQ multiplex PCR; TCRdb's copy has only in-frame clones and lacks some. The table records 89,000 or so clones, roughly 80% of them present only once. Source material: PBMCs. The receptors stem from a boy aged 10-17 years in good health and CMV-seronegative. Both conserved end residues are part of each CDR3. The order of the fields is D gene, clone size, J gene, V gene, CDR3 protein, CDR3 DNA. D genes are given only for firm matches. Some rows have no size entry. The others give once, few or many, or a class for an expanded clone.

. . TRBJ1-2 TRBV28 CASSQAYSYTF TGTGCCAGCAGTCAGGCTTACAGCTACACCTTC
. . TRBJ2-6 TRBV29-1 CSVESPLGGSGANVLTF TGCAGCGTTGAATCCCCTTTGGGAGGCTCTGGGGCCAACGTCCTGACTTTC
. once TRBJ2-5 TRBV30 CAWASRKETQYF TGTGCCTGGGCGTCGCGGAAAGAGACCCAGTACTTC
TRBD1 . TRBJ1-5 TRBV28 CASRYRDRVNQPQHF TGTGCCAGCAGATACCGGGACAGGGTCAATCAGCCCCAGCATTTT
. . TRBJ1-1 TRBV9 CASSVTGNTEAFF TGTGCCAGCAGCGTAACAGGGAACACTGAAGCTTTCTTT
TRBD1 . TRBJ1-1 TRBV7-9 CASSPRDRHNTEAFF TGTGCCAGCAGCCCCCGGGACAGGCACAACACTGAAGCTTTCTTT
TRBD1 few TRBJ2-3 TRBV5-1 CASSSQTGETDTQYF TGCGCCAGCAGCAGTCAGACAGGGGAGACAGATACGCAGTATTTT
. . TRBJ1-2 TRBV28 CASGDRLSSANYGYTF TGTGCCAGCGGCGACAGACTTTCTTCAGCTAACTATGGCTACACCTTC
. . TRBJ1-3 TRBV6-1 CASMRAELSGNTIYF TGTGCCAGCATGAGGGCAGAACTCTCTGGAAACACCATATATTTT
TRBD1 . TRBJ2-7 TRBV19 CASSLARTGLNEQYF TGTGCCAGTAGTCTCGCCCGGACAGGACTGAACGAGCAGTACTTC
TRBD1 . TRBJ1-1 TRBV28 CASSPGTGPNTEAFF TGTGCCAGCAGCCCGGGGACAGGGCCGAACACTGAAGCTTTCTTT
. once TRBJ1-1 TRBV27 CASSFAGGRTEAFF TGTGCCAGCAGTTTCGCCGGGGGAAGGACTGAAGCTTTCTTT
TRBD1 . TRBJ1-2 TRBV4-1 CASSQDLWDRKIYGYTF TGCGCCAGCAGCCAAGATCTTTGGGACAGGAAAATCTACGGCTACACCTTC
. . TRBJ1-5 TRBV20-1 CSAPRTRAQHF TGCAGTGCCCCCCGGACCAGGGCCCAGCATTTT
TRBD1 . TRBJ1-2 TRBV7-8 CASSLYNRDRSGYTF TGTGCCAGCAGCTTGTACAACCGGGACAGATCCGGCTACACCTTC
. . TRBJ1-1 TRBV5-6 CASSAGGTEAFF TGTGCCAGCAGCGCCGGGGGCACTGAAGCTTTCTTT
. . TRBJ2-2 TRBV14 CASSQVKKRTLNTGELFF TGTGCCAGCAGCCAAGTCAAGAAGCGAACTTTGAACACCGGGGAGCTGTTTTTT
TRBD1 few TRBJ1-2 TRBV7-9 CASSLGTGGNGYTF TGTGCCAGCAGCTTAGGGACAGGGGGGAATGGCTACACCTTC
. . TRBJ2-7 TRBV4-1 CASSQPGATLSYEQYF TGCGCCAGCAGCCAACCGGGAGCGACCCTCTCCTACGAGCAGTACTTC
. . TRBJ2-3 TRBV7-9 CASSLRQLNTDTQYF TGTGCCAGCAGCTTAAGACAGCTAAACACAGATACGCAGTATTTT
. . TRBJ2-1 TRBV19 CASAGGPGEQFF TGTGCCAGTGCCGGGGGGCCGGGTGAGCAGTTCTTC
. . TRBJ2-1 TRBV7-2 CASSLHFGSYNEQFF TGTGCCAGCAGCCTCCACTTCGGGTCCTACAATGAGCAGTTCTTC
TRBD1 once TRBJ2-7 TRBV2 CASSEDRGLYEQYF TGTGCCAGCAGTGAGGACAGGGGTCTCTACGAGCAGTACTTC
. once TRBJ2-2 TRBV29-1 CSGGDRVGTGELFF TGCAGCGGTGGTGACAGAGTTGGGACCGGGGAGCTGTTTTTT
TRBD1 . TRBJ1-2 TRBV6-5 CASSPRDRGAHGYTF TGTGCCAGCAGTCCCCGGGACAGGGGAGCCCATGGCTACACCTTC
. . TRBJ2-6 TRBV30 CAWTYGANVLTF TGTGCCTGGACCTATGGGGCCAACGTCCTGACTTTC
. . TRBJ2-7 TRBV10-2 CASSTGPTVEQYF TGCGCCAGCAGTACAGGACCTACCGTCGAGCAGTACTTC
. . TRBJ1-5 TRBV10-1 CASSGARDQPQHF TGCGCCAGCAGTGGAGCGAGGGATCAGCCCCAGCATTTT
. . TRBJ2-3 TRBV10-3 CAISVNGETDTQYF TGTGCCATCAGTGTAAACGGGGAGACAGATACGCAGTATTTT
TRBD1 . TRBJ1-5 TRBV7-6 CASSLSPGTESNQPQHF TGTGCCAGCAGCTTATCTCCCGGGACAGAGAGCAATCAGCCCCAGCATTTT
. . TRBJ1-1 TRBV6-5 CASRVTPGYGTEAFF TGTGCCAGCAGGGTAACCCCGGGTTACGGGACTGAAGCTTTCTTT
. . TRBJ1-1 TRBV30 CAWAENTEAFF TGTGCCTGGGCGGAGAACACTGAAGCTTTCTTT
. . TRBJ1-6 TRBV30 CACPATVNSPLHF TGTGCCTGCCCAGCGACAGTAAATTCACCCCTCCACTTT
TRBD2 . TRBJ2-1 TRBV9 CASSRGGSSYNEQFF TGTGCCAGCAGTCGGGGGGGAAGCTCCTACAATGAGCAGTTCTTC